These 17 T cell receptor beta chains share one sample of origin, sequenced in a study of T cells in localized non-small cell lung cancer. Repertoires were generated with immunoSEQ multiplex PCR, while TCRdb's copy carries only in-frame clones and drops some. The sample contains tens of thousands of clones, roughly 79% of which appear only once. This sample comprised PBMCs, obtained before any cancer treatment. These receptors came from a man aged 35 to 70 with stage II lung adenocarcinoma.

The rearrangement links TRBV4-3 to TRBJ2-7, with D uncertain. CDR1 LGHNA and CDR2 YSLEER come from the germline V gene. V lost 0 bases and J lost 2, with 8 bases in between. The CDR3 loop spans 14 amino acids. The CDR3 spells CASSQDWLAYEQYF. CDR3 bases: TGCGCCAGCAGCCAAGATTGGCTAGCCTACGAGCAGTACTTC.

The CDR3 nucleotides are TGTGCCAGCAGTGGGACCGGGACACTCAGCACAGATACGCAGTATTTT. It yields the protein CASSGTGTLSTDTQYF. The chain combines TRBV6-6 with TRBJ2-3; D is perhaps TRBD1 (6 bases). This CDR3 comprises 16 residues. In germline, CDR1 is MNHNY, CDR2 SVGAGI (reference sequence). The V end was cut by 5 bases, the J end by 0 bases, with 15 bases between.

This CDR3 reads CAWSGGTYTDTQYF. The DNA for the CDR3 is TGTGCCTGGAGTGGGGGGACTTACACAGATACGCAGTATTTT. The J gene is TRBJ2-3, the V gene TRBV30; maybe TRBD2 (6 bases). CDR3 length equals 14 residues. Looked up from germline, CDR1 is GTSNPN and CDR2 is SVGIG (reference sequence). Trimming removed 1 base from V and 2 bases from J, with 10 bases in between.

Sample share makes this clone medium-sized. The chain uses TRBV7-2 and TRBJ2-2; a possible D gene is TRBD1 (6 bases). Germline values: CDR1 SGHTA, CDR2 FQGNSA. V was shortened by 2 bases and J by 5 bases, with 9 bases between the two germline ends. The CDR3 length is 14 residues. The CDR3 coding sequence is TGTGCCAGCAGCTTATCAACAGGGACCGGGGAGCTGTTTTTT. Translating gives CASSLSTGTGELFF.

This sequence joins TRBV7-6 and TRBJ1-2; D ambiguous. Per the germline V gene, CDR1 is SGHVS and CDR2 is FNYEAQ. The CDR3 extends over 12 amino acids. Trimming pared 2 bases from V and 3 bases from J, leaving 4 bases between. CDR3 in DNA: TGTGCCAGCAGCTTAACAGACTATGGCTACACCTTC. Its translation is CASSLTDYGYTF.

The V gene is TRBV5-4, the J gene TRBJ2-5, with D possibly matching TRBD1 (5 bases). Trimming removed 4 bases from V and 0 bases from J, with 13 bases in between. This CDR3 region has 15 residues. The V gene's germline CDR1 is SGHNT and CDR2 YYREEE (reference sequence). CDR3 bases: TGTGCCAGCAGCAGGCCAGGGCCGTACCAAGAGACCCAGTACTTC. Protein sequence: CASSRPGPYQETQYF.

CDR3 region: CASSRRTGSQETQYF. The CDR3 DNA is TGCGCCAGCAGCCGACGGACAGGGTCCCAAGAGACCCAGTACTTC. The rearrangement links TRBV5-1 to TRBJ2-5; 8 nucleotides line up with TRBD1. Trimming removed 4 bases from V and 1 base from J; junction bases left unmatched: 6. This CDR3 comprises 15 residues. CDR1 and CDR2 (germline): SGHRS, YFSETQ.

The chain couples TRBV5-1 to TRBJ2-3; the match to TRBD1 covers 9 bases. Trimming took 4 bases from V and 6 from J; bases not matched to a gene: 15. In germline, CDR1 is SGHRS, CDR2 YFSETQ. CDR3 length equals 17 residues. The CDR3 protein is CASSRGQGFAQADTQYF. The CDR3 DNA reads TGCGCCAGCAGCCGGGGACAGGGTTTCGCACAGGCGGATACGCAGTATTTT. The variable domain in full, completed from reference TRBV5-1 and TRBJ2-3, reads KAGVTQTPRYLIKTRGQQVTLSCSPISGHRSVSWYQQTPGQGLQFLFEYFSETQRNKGNFPGRFSGRQFSNSRSEMNVSTLELGDSALYLCASSRGQGFAQADTQYFGPGTRLTVL.

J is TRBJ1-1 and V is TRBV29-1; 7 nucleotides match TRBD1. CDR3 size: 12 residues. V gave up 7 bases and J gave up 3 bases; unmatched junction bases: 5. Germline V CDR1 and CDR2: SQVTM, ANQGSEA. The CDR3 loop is CSAFQGDTEAFF. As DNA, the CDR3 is TGCAGCGCCTTTCAGGGGGACACTGAAGCTTTCTTT.

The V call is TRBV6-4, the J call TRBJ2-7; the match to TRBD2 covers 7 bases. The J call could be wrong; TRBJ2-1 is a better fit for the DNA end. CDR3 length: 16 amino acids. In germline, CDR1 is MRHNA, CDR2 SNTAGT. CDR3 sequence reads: CASSDFGGSSYNEQFF. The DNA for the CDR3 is TGTGCCAGCAGTGACTTCGGCGGGAGTTCCTACAATGAGCAGTTCTTC.

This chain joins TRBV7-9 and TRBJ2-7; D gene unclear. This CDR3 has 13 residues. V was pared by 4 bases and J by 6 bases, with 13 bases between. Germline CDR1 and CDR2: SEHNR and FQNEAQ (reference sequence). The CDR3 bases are TGTGCCAGCAGCTCTTGGGCGAACGGCGAGCAGTACTTC. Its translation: CASSSWANGEQYF.

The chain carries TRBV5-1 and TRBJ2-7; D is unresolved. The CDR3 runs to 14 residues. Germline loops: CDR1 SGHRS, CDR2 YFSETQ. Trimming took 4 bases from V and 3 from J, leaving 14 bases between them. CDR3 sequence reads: CASSTAQANYEQYF. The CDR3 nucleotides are TGCGCCAGCAGCACAGCCCAGGCTAACTACGAGCAGTACTTC.

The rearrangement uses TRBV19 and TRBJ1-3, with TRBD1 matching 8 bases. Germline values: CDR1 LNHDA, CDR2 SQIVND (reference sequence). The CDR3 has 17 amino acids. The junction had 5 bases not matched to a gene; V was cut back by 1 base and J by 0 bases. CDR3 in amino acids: CASSIGWTGRSGNTIYF. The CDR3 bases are TGTGCCAGTAGTATAGGATGGACAGGGCGCTCTGGAAACACCATATATTTT.

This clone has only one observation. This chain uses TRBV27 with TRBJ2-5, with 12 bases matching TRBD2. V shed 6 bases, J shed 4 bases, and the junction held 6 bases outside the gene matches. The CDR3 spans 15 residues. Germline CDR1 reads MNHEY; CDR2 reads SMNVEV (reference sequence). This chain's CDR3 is CASSPSGRDTETQYF. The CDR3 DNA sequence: TGTGCCAGCAGCCCTAGCGGGAGGGACACAGAGACCCAGTACTTC.

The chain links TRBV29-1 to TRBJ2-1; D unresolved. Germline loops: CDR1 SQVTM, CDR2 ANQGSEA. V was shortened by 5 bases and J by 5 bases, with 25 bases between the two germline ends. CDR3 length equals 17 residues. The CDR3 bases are TGCAGCGTTAAAAGGGAAGATGTTGGTCGGTTTAACAATGAGCAGTTCTTC. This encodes CSVKREDVGRFNNEQFF.

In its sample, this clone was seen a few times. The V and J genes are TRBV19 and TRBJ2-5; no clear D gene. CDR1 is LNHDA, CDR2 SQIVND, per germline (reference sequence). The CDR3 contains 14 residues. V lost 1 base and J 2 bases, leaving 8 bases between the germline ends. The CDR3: CASSIAAVQETQYF. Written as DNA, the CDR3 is TGTGCCAGTAGTATAGCGGCCGTACAAGAGACCCAGTACTTC.

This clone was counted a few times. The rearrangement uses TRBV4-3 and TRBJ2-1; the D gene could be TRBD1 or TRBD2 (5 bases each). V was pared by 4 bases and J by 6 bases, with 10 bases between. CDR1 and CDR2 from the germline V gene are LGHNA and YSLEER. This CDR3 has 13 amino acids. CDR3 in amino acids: CASSPWDGNEQFF. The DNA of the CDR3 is TGCGCCAGCAGCCCTTGGGACGGCAATGAGCAGTTCTTC.